The clone carrying this T cell receptor beta chain was seen more than once but under ten times. The antigen is unknown. This entry is derived from a study of cytomegalovirus exposure and HLA in healthy donors. Study-wide results and caveats: Analyzed later, association rates of TCRs varied across HLA loci, with DRB1 most and HLA-C fewest. Researchers had no immune exposure information except CMV serostatus available.

The PCR made use of 60 Vbeta and 13 Jbeta primers. The data were produced by immunoSEQ multiplex PCR, yet TCRdb's version contains in-frame clones alone and is incomplete. Among roughly 180,000 clones listed, approximately 85% were seen once. Source material: PBMCs. This receptor was obtained from a girl aged 10 to 17 in good health and CMV-seropositive.

The CDR3 DNA is TGTGCCAGCAGTTACGGACAGGGGAGTTTAGGCTACACCTTC. Translated: CASSYGQGSLGYTF. The chain links TRBV6-5 to TRBJ1-2; 9 positions agree with TRBD1. The J segment lost 8 bases and the V segment lost 2 bases, leaving 6 bases of the junction unmatched. This CDR3 is built from 14 residues. Germline CDR1 and CDR2: MNHEY and SVGAGI.